This record covers a single TCR beta chain. Its target is not known. It was through 5'RACE template switching that TCR cDNA was made, with a universal primer site and UMIs added. One entry per CDR3 protein results from TCRdb running MiXCR on the 5' RACE reads. The sample consists of 250,000 or so distinct CDR3 sequences, approximately 3.5% of them appearing once. There are 14 residues in the CDR3. V was clipped by 6 bases and J by 4 bases; unmatched bases: 6. The sample comes from a study of T cells after yellow fever vaccination. Overall study results and limits: A small proportion of clonotypes was detected in both the CD4 and CD8 compartments.

This clonotype was sampled from a young man who received the YFV17D yellow fever vaccine. Sequencing used PBMCs, obtained 15 days after the yellow fever booster vaccination. The chain has TRBV12-3 or TRBV12-4 and TRBJ1-5; TRBD1 aligns across 7 bases. Here the CDR3 DNA reads TGTGCCAGCAGGCGGGGACAGTCAAATCAGCCCCAGCATTTT. This codes for CASRRGQSNQPQHF.